Each of the 19 T cell receptor beta chains below was sequenced from the same sample in a study of human CD8 memory T cell subsets (dated by TCRdb to the early 2020s). A Human TCR Profiling Kit was used to prepare UMI-labeled 5' RACE TCRbeta libraries. Through TCRdb reprocessing, the reads give one entry per CDR3 protein sequence; DNA is omitted. The sample table includes about 11,000 distinct CDR3 sequences. The top ten hold roughly a sixth of the sample. The specimen sequenced was CD8+ T cells from PBMCs. The receptors come from a human donor in good health.

The chain joins TRBV5-6 to TRBJ1-1. Germline V CDR1 and CDR2: SGHDT, YYEEEE. This CDR3 is 12 amino acids long. The chain's CDR3 is CASSFETEEAFF.

This sequence joins TRBV20-1 and TRBJ1-1; TCRdb's D call, TRBD1, is unchecked because there is no DNA. The CDR3 consists of 12 residues. CDR1 and CDR2 from the germline V gene are DFQATT and SNEGSKA (reference sequence). CDR3 protein: CSAISGGIEAFF.

This rearrangement joins TRBV4-1 to TRBJ2-7. The CDR3 sequence is 15 residues long. Germline-derived CDR1 and CDR2 are MGHRA and YSYEKL. The CDR3 region is CASTAEPDPAYEQYF.

The gene calls are TRBV27 and TRBJ2-2. This CDR3 comprises 19 residues. CDR1 MNHEY and CDR2 SMNVEV come from the germline V gene (reference sequence). The CDR3 is CASSPDQTGVGVGTGELFF.

The chain links TRBV12-3 or TRBV12-4 to TRBJ1-5; TCRdb picks TRBD1, but there is no DNA to check that call. The length of the CDR3 is 15 residues. This chain's CDR3 is CASRRGAGSNQPQHF.

The J gene is TRBJ1-1, the V gene TRBV3-1; as DNA is missing, the TRBD1 call by TCRdb cannot be tested. Per the germline V gene, CDR1 is LGHDT and CDR2 is YNNKEL (reference sequence). This CDR3 is built from 16 residues. The CDR3: CASSQEWGTWRTEAFF. Drawing the rest from reference TRBV3-1 and TRBJ1-1, the complete variable domain is DTAVSQTPKYLVTQMGNDKSIKCEQNLGHDTMYWYKQDSKKFLKIMFSYNNKELIINETVPNRFSPKSPDKAHLNLHINSLELGDSAVYFCASSQEWGTWRTEAFFGQGTRLTVV.

The CDR3 spells CATSTPLGNTGELFF. This rearrangement joins TRBV15 to TRBJ2-2. CDR1 LNHNV and CDR2 YYDKDF come from the germline V gene (reference sequence). This CDR3 has 15 amino acids.

V gene TRBV7-6 combines with J gene TRBJ2-2; TCRdb's D call, TRBD2, is unchecked because there is no DNA. Germline V CDR1 and CDR2: SGHVS, FNYEAQ. CDR3 length: 17 residues. CDR3: CASSRSGTSGRAGELFF.

J is TRBJ2-2 and V is TRBV15; the TCRdb call, TRBD2, lacks DNA for checking. This CDR3 region has 17 residues. Germline V gene data show CDR1 as LNHNV and CDR2 as YYDKDF (reference sequence). CDR3 loop: CATSRDLLATNTGELFF.

The chain employs TRBV4-2 and TRBJ2-7; TCRdb returns TRBD2, unconfirmable since there is no DNA. This CDR3 comprises 15 residues. Looked up from germline, CDR1 is LGHNA and CDR2 is YNFKEQ. CDR3 protein: CASSQGGTQGHEQYF.

V is TRBV7-3 and J is TRBJ1-4. In germline, CDR1 is SGHTA, CDR2 FQGTGA. The CDR3 length is 14 residues. CDR3 amino acids: CASSPSGLGEKLFF. The full variable domain, in which reference TRBV7-3 and TRBJ1-4 provide the parts outside the CDR3, is GAGVSQTPSNKVTEKGKYVELRCDPISGHTALYWYRQSLGQGPEFLIYFQGTGAADDSGLPNDRFFAVRPEGSVSTLKIQRTERGDSAVYLCASSPSGLGEKLFFGSGTQLSVL.

The chain recombines TRBV11-2 with TRBJ2-5; the TRBD1 assignment by TCRdb is unverifiable without DNA. The CDR3 runs to 16 residues. CDR1 SGHAT and CDR2 FQNNGV come from the germline V gene. CDR3 sequence: CASRSWDRGLQETQYF. The full variable domain, with the rest looked up from reference TRBV11-2 and TRBJ2-5, is EAGVAQSPRYKIIEKRQSVAFWCNPISGHATLYWYQQILGQGPKLLIQFQNNGVVDDSQLPKDRFSAERLKGVDSTLKIQPAKLEDSAVYLCASRSWDRGLQETQYFGPGTRLLVL.

The chain carries TRBV13 and TRBJ2-1; absent DNA, TCRdb's TRBD2 call cannot be checked. CDR3 length equals 15 residues. Germline CDR1 and CDR2: PRHDT and FYEKMQ (reference sequence). The CDR3 spells CASSFATSGGAEQFF.

The CDR3 sequence: CASSLDRRFYTF. V and J are TRBV11-3 and TRBJ1-2. CDR3 length: 12 residues. Germline V CDR1 and CDR2: SGHNT, YENEEA.

The genes are TRBV9 and TRBJ2-5. CDR3 length: 15 residues. Germline values: CDR1 SGDLS, CDR2 YYNGEE. CDR3: CASSVGSGDQETQYF.

The chain links TRBV6-5 to TRBJ2-5; the TRBD2 assignment by TCRdb is unverifiable without DNA. Per the germline V gene, CDR1 is MNHEY and CDR2 is SVGAGI. The CDR3 is 15 residues long. Here the CDR3 reads CASSYSPSGGETQYF.

J is TRBJ2-1 and V is TRBV20-1. The CDR3 extends over 12 amino acids. Germline CDR1 DFQATT, CDR2 SNEGSKA (reference sequence). CDR3: CSALIVGNQQFF.

V is TRBV10-2 and J is TRBJ1-1. Germline-derived CDR1 and CDR2 are WSHSY and SAAADI. The CDR3 spans 13 residues. CDR3 in amino acids: CASSVRYNTEAFF.

The chain has TRBV6-5 and TRBJ2-7; TCRdb calls TRBD1, which cannot be checked without DNA. Per germline, CDR1 MNHEY and CDR2 SVGAGI. The CDR3 sequence is 15 residues long. CDR3 residues: CASSGRGEVDYEQYF.